The text below deals with one TCR beta chain. Germline V gives CDR1 PRHDT, CDR2 FYEKMQ (reference sequence). V was cut by 3 bases and J by 8 bases, with 13 bases left in between. The CDR3 loop spans 14 amino acids. Authors' processing steps: Counts of nucleated cells, estimated from reference gene primer amplification, were obtained. Profiling relied on immunoSEQ multiplex PCR, and the TCRdb table lists in-frame clones only, not all of them. V and J calls and clone size are those listed in that table; D and trimming were worked out from the DNA. Of around 88,000 clones in the sample, roughly 80% were seen once. These data originate in a study of blood T cell repertoires in COVID-19.

The material sequenced was peripheral blood. The clonotype originates from a man aged 60-69 years with acute or convalescent COVID-19. The chain combines TRBV13 with TRBJ1-4; D is undetermined. As DNA, the CDR3 is TGTGCCAGCAGCTTGACGGGGTACCGCGAAAAACTGTTTTTT. It translates to CASSLTGYREKLFF.